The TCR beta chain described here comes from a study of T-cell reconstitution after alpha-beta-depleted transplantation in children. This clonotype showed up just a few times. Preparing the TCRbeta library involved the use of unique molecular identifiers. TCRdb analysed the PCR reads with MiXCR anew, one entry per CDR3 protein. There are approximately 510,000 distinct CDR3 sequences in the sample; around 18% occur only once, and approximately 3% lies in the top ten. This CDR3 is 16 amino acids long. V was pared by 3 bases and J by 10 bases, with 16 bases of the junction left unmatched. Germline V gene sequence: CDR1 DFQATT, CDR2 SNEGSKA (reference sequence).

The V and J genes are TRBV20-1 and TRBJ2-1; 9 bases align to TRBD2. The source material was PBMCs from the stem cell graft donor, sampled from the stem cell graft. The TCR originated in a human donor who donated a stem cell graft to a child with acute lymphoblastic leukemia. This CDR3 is CSASLAGKRRGTEQFF. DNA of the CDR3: TGCAGTGCTAGCCTAGCGGGAAAAAGGAGGGGGACGGAGCAGTTCTTC.